This T cell receptor beta chain was observed in a study of blood T cell repertoires in COVID-19. Germline lookup yields CDR1 SGDLS and CDR2 YYNGEE. CDR3 size: 14 residues. The ends were cut back, 4 bases at V and 3 bases at J, with 8 bases in the middle. Sequenced by immunoSEQ multiplex PCR; TCRdb stores in-frame clones only, minus some. The sample lists some 150,000 clones, 75% to 90% occurring once. The source material was peripheral blood. This TCR derives from a woman in her sixties with COVID-19, enrolled during active disease. This chain uses TRBV9 with TRBJ2-6; D unresolved. CDR3 sequence reads: CASSPANGANVLTF. The CDR3 nucleotides read TGTGCCAGCAGCCCAGCGAATGGGGCCAACGTCCTGACTTTC.